This is a list of T cell receptor beta chains from one sample in a study of CD8 T cells in ankylosing spondylitis. Via MiXCR, TCRdb re-called the 5' RACE reads, giving one row per CDR3 protein. The table has almost 250,000 distinct CDR3 sequences, roughly 32% seen once. The sequenced sample consisted of blood, either unsorted or a sorted T cell fraction (not recorded which). The receptors shown here come from a male donor with ankylosing spondylitis or in good health (not recorded which). Each CDR3 is given with its conserved first and last residue. Each record gives: J gene, clone size, D gene, V gene, CDR3 protein, CDR3 DNA. The D gene is left open where the match is weak. Clone size, where shown, is once, few, many, or a class for clones that have expanded.

j_gene: TRBJ1-4; abundance: .; d_gene: .; v_gene: TRBV7-8; CDR3aa: CASSQTELGEKLFF; CDR3nt: TGTGCCAGCAGCCAGACAGAACTCGGTGAAAAACTGTTTTTT
j_gene: TRBJ2-7; abundance: .; d_gene: TRBD2; v_gene: TRBV10-3; CDR3aa: CAIRSGEGWEQYF; CDR3nt: TGTGCCATCCGTAGCGGGGAAGGCTGGGAGCAGTACTTC
j_gene: TRBJ1-2; abundance: .; d_gene: .; v_gene: TRBV7-9; CDR3aa: CASSSPPDGYTF; CDR3nt: TGTGCCAGCAGCTCACCCCCGGATGGCTACACCTTC
j_gene: TRBJ1-2; abundance: .; d_gene: TRBD1; v_gene: TRBV27; CDR3aa: CASSLYPDRVGYGYTF; CDR3nt: TGTGCCAGCAGTTTATACCCGGACAGGGTGGGGTATGGCTACACCTTC
j_gene: TRBJ2-1; abundance: .; d_gene: .; v_gene: TRBV5-1; CDR3aa: CASSIISEGGNEQFF; CDR3nt: TGCGCCAGCAGCATAATTTCAGAGGGGGGGAATGAGCAGTTCTTC
j_gene: TRBJ2-1; abundance: .; d_gene: TRBD2; v_gene: TRBV12-3/TRBV12-4; CDR3aa: CASSLLGLANNEQFF; CDR3nt: TGTGCCAGCAGTTTGTTGGGACTAGCCAACAATGAGCAGTTCTTC
j_gene: TRBJ1-3; abundance: .; d_gene: .; v_gene: TRBV12-3/TRBV12-4; CDR3aa: CANRRSTGNTIYF; CDR3nt: TGTGCCAACCGGCGGTCTACTGGAAACACCATATATTTT
j_gene: TRBJ2-5; abundance: .; d_gene: .; v_gene: TRBV29-1; CDR3aa: CSVVVGRAETQYF; CDR3nt: TGCAGCGTTGTTGTCGGCAGGGCAGAGACCCAGTACTTC
j_gene: TRBJ1-1; abundance: .; d_gene: .; v_gene: TRBV12-3/TRBV12-4; CDR3aa: CASSTHPGGGDTEAFF; CDR3nt: TGTGCCAGCAGTACCCACCCGGGGGGAGGCGACACTGAAGCTTTCTTT
j_gene: TRBJ2-4; abundance: many; d_gene: .; v_gene: TRBV20-1; CDR3aa: CTSTAPKNIQYF; CDR3nt: TGCACCTCCACGGCCCCCAAAAACATTCAGTACTTC